These T cell receptor beta chains were read from a single sample in a study of beta chain features in type 1 diabetes. The data were produced by immunoSEQ multiplex PCR, yet TCRdb's version contains in-frame clones alone and is incomplete. The repertoire holds 140,000 or so clones, with around a tenth as singletons. Sequencing input: central memory CD4+ T cells from blood. The receptor set was obtained from a man aged 18 to 35 in good health. CDR3s leave out the opening cysteine and the closing phenylalanine or tryptophan. A D gene is named only where the DNA matches it firmly. Part of the rows lack a size; the others show once, few, many or a class for expanded clones.

j_call clone_size v_call d_call cdr3_aa
TRBJ2-2 many TRBV7-3 TRBD1 ASSSTGAGTGELF
TRBJ1-3 - TRBV10-3 - AIRGDAGNTIY
TRBJ1-5 many TRBV29-1 - SVGAANQPQH
TRBJ1-2 few TRBV15 TRBD1 ATSTDRGRYGYT
TRBJ2-5 many TRBV5-8 TRBD1 ASSLGSSPQGNGETQY
TRBJ2-7 - TRBV5-1 - ARNRDTRYEQY
TRBJ2-1 - TRBV27 TRBD1 ASRPGTGRYNEQF
TRBJ2-6 many TRBV4-2 - ASTRGRGAVLGANVLT
TRBJ2-1 - TRBV18 - ASSPVEGRPYNEQF
TRBJ2-6 many TRBV28 - ASIRGQSASGANVLT
TRBJ2-5 few TRBV27 TRBD2 ASSLRAGGQETQY
TRBJ1-3 many TRBV29-1 TRBD1 SVGQGVGNTIY
TRBJ1-4 - TRBV6-5 TRBD1 ASSRTGGTNEKLF
TRBJ2-2 - TRBV7-9 - ASSLVGNTGELF
TRBJ2-5 many TRBV9 - ASSVEGAGGTQY
TRBJ2-5 few TRBV7-8 TRBD2 ASSLALAGGQTQY
TRBJ1-4 many TRBV6-6 - ASRLGVEKLF
TRBJ1-5 - TRBV2 - ASSPFQGGDQPQH
TRBJ2-1 - TRBV19 - ASTITGYNEQF
TRBJ2-5 few TRBV18 - ASSRAGQETQY
TRBJ1-1 few TRBV5-1 TRBD1 ASSGIRGRSTEAF
TRBJ1-2 few TRBV2 TRBD1 ASSGTGHRYGYT
TRBJ2-3 - TRBV5-6 TRBD1 ASSPGQGWDTQY
TRBJ1-1 - TRBV15 - ATRVITGMNTEAF
TRBJ1-2 - TRBV14 - ASSQDPRGTRYT
TRBJ2-2 many TRBV30 - AWALVGELF
TRBJ1-1 few TRBV7-9 TRBD1 ASSTSEGAVAF
TRBJ2-5 few TRBV6-1 TRBD2 ASIRGGAGETQY